This entry features one T cell receptor beta chain sequence. The V gene lost 2 bases and the J gene lost 7 bases, with 12 bases spanning the gap. The CDR3 loop spans 14 amino acids. The germline CDR1 and CDR2 sequences are MNHEY and SMNVEV (reference sequence). Assay used: immunoSEQ multiplex PCR; TCRdb lists only in-frame clones, some missing. In the table there are 37,000 or so clones, more than 85% of which are singletons. The data stem from a study of OX40 agonist ivuxolimab in advanced cancers. Study overall: Those enrolled were 70% to 85% male, with a mean age of roughly 62 years and ages from roughly 20 to 90.

The chain is built from TRBV27 and TRBJ1-5; D is possibly TRBD1 (6 bases). Sequenced here: CD4+ or CD8+ T cells sorted from blood, sampled in a trial of the OX40 agonist ivuxolimab. The receptor was derived from an adult with an advanced solid tumor such as melanoma, head and neck, liver or kidney cancer. Written as DNA, the CDR3 is TGTGCCAGCAGTTTAGCAGGGGTAGGACAGCCCCAGCATTTT. Encoded protein: CASSLAGVGQPQHF.